This T cell receptor beta chain was recorded in a study of CD8 T cells in Susac syndrome. Study-wide context: Patients with Susac syndrome, at blood draw, were therapy-naive, on corticosteroids, or on intravenous immunoglobulin alone.

The CDR3 is 15 amino acids. Germline trimming cut 7 bases from V and 4 bases from J; bases unmatched to any gene: 10. The authors reverse transcribed roughly 0.5 to 1 ug RNA with random hexamers. Amplification of the TCR beta CDR3 was carried out by immunoSEQ multiplex PCR, which spanned a total of 54 Vbeta and 13 Jbeta segments. TCRdb passed the immunoSEQ multiplex PCR reads through MiXCR, listing each CDR3 protein once. The top ten clones hold around 0.11% of a sample with some 160,000 distinct CDR3 sequences, roughly 92% of them seen once. The TCR comes from a human donor with Susac syndrome. This sequence joins TRBV12-3 or TRBV12-4 and TRBJ2-7; 10 nucleotides match TRBD1. Sequenced material: CD4+ T cells from PBMCs. The CDR3 DNA reads as TGTGCCAGCACCCTACAAGGGGGACAGGGGTACGAGCAGTACTTC. This translates into CASTLQGGQGYEQYF.